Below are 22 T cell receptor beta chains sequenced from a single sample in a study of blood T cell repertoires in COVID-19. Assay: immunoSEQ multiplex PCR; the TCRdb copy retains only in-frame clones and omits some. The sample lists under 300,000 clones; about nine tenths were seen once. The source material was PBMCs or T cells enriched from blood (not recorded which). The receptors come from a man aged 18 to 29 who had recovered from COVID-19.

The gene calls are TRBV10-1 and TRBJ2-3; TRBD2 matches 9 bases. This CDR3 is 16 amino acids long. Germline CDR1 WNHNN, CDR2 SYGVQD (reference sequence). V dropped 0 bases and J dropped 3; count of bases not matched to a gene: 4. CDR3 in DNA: TGCGCCAGCAGTGAGTCGTTTAGCGGGAGAACAGATACGCAGTATTTT. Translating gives CASSESFSGRTDTQYF.

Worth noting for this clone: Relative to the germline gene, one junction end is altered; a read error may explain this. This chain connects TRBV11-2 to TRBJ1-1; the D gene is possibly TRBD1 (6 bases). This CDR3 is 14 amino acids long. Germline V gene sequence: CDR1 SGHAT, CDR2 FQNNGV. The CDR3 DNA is TGTGCCAGCAGCTTAGGGGACACCAACAGTGAAGCTTTCTTT. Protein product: CASSLGDTNSEAFF.

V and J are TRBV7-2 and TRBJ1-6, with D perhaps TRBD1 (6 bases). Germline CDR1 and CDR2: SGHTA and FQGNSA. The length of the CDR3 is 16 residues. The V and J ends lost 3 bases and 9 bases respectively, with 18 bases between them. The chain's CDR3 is CASSFVTGYNGSPLHF. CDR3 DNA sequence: TGTGCCAGCAGCTTTGTCACAGGGTATAATGGTTCACCCCTCCACTTT.

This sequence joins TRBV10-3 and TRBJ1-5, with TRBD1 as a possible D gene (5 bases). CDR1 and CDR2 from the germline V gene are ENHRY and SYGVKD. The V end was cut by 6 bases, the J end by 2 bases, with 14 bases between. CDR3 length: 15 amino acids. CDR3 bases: TGTGCCATCAGCACAGGACGTCTTGGCAATCAGCCCCAGCATTTT. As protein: CAISTGRLGNQPQHF.

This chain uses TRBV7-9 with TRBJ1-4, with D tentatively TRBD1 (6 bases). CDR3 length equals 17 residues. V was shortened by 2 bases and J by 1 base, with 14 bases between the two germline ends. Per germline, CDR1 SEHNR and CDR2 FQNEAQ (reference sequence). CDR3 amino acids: CASSLSGVVGTNEKLFF. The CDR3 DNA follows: TGTGCCAGCAGCTTATCAGGGGTCGTAGGAACTAATGAAAAACTGTTTTTT.

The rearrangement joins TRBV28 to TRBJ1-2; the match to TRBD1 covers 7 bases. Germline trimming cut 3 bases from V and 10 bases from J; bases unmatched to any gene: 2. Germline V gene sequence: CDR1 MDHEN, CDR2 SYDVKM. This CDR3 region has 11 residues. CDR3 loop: CASSLDRHYTF. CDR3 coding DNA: TGTGCCAGCAGTTTGGACAGGCACTACACCTTC.

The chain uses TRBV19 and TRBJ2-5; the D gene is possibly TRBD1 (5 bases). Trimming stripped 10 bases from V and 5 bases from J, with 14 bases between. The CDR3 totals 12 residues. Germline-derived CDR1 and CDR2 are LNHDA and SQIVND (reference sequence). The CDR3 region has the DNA TGTGCCACCGATGGGCCAGGGGAGACCCAGTACTTC. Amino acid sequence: CATDGPGETQYF.

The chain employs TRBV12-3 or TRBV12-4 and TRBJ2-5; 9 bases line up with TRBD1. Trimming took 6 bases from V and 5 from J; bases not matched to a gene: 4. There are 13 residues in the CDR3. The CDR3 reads CASRQTGGETQYF. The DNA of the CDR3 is TGTGCCAGCAGACAGACAGGGGGGGAGACCCAGTACTTC.

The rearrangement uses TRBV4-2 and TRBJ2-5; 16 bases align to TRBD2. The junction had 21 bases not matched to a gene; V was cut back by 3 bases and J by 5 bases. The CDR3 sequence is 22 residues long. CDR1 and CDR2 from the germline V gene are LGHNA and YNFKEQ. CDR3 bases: TGTGCCAGCAGCCAGCACGCCTCGATCGGGACTAGCGGGAGGGTGGCTTGGGAGACCCAGTACTTC. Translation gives CASSQHASIGTSGRVAWETQYF.

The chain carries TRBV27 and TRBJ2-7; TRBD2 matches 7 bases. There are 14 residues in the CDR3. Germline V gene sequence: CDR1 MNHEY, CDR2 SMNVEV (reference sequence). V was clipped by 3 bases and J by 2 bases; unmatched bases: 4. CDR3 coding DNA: TGTGCCAGCAGTTTGGGGGGAGGGACCTACGAGCAGTACTTC. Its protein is CASSLGGGTYEQYF.

The DNA of the CDR3 is TGTGCCACCAGCAGAGATGAGCTAGCCTTTAGCACAGATACGCAGTATTTT. This encodes CATSRDELAFSTDTQYF. The gene calls are TRBV15 and TRBJ2-3; possible D gene TRBD2, 5 bases. V was shortened by 0 bases and J by 0 bases, with 13 bases between the two germline ends. Germline V gene sequence: CDR1 LNHNV, CDR2 YYDKDF (reference sequence). CDR3 size: 17 residues.

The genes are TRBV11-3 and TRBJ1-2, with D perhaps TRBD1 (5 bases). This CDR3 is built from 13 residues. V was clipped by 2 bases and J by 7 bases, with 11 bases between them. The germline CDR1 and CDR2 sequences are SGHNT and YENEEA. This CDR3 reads CASSLTGQTGYTF. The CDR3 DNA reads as TGTGCCAGCAGCTTAACCGGACAAACTGGCTACACCTTC.

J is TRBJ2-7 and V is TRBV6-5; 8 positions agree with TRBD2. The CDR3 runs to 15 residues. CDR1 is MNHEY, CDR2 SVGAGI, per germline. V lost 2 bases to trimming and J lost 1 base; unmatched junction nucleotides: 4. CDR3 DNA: TGTGCCAGCAGTTACGGGATAGCGGGGTCCTACGAGCAGTACTTC. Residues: CASSYGIAGSYEQYF.

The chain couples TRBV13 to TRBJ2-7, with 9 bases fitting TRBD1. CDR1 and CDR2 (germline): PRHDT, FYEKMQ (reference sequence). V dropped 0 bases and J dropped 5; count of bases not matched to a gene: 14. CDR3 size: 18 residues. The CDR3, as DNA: TGTGCCAGCAGCTTAGGCCAATTTCCGGGACAGGGAGTCCACGAGCAGTACTTC. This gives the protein CASSLGQFPGQGVHEQYF.

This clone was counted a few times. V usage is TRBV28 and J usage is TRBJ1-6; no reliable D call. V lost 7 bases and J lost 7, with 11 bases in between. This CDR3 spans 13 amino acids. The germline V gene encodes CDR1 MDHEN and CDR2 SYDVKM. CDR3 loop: CASIRDSNSPLHF. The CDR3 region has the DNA TGTGCCAGCATACGGGATTCCAATTCACCCCTCCACTTT.

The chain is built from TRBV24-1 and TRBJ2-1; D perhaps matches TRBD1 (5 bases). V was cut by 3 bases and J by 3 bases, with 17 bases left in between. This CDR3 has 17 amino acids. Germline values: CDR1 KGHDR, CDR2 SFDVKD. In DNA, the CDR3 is TGTGCCACCAGTGATCCCGGGCAGGGCAACCTCTACAATGAGCAGTTCTTC. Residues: CATSDPGQGNLYNEQFF.

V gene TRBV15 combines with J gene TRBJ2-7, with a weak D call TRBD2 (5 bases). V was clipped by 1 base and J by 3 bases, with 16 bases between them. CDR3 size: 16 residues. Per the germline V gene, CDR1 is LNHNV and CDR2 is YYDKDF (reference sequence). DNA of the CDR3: TGTGCCACCAGCAGAGGATTCGGACTGGATGTCTACGAGCAGTACTTC. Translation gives CATSRGFGLDVYEQYF.

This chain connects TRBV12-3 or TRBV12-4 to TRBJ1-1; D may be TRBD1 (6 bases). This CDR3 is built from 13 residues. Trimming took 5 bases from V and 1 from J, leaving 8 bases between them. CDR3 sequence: CASSPRGNTEAFF. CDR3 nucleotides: TGTGCCAGCAGTCCCAGGGGGAACACTGAAGCTTTCTTT.

The CDR3 coding sequence is TGTGCCAGCAGCCATTTTTGGGCAGGGGGATTCGAAAAACTGTTTTTT. It yields the protein CASSHFWAGGFEKLFF. The chain recombines TRBV3-1 (or the pseudogene TRBV3-2) with TRBJ1-4, with TRBD1 identical over 7 bases. The CDR3 spans 16 residues. V shed 3 bases, J shed 8 bases, and the junction held 12 bases outside the gene matches. Germline CDR1 LGHDT, CDR2 YNNKEL (reference sequence).

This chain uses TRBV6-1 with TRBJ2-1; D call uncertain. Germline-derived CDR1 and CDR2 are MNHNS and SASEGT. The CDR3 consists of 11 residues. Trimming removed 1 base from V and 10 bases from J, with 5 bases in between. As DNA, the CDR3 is TGTGCCAGCAGTGAAGAGGAGGAGCAGTTCTTC. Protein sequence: CASSEEEEQFF.

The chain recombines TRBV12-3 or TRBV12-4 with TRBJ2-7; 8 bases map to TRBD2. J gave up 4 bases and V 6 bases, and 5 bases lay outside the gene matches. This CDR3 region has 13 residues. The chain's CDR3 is CASRNGRVYEQYF. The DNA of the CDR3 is TGTGCCAGCAGAAACGGGAGGGTTTACGAGCAGTACTTC.

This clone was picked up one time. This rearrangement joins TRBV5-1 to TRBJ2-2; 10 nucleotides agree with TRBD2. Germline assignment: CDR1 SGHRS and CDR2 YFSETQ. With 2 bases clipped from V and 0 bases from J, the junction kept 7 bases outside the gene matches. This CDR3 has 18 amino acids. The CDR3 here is CASSLVAGGKSNTGELFF. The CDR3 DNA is TGCGCCAGCAGCTTAGTAGCGGGGGGAAAGTCGAACACCGGGGAGCTGTTTTTT. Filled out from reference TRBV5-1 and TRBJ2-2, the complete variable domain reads KAGVTQTPRYLIKTRGQQVTLSCSPISGHRSVSWYQQTPGQGLQFLFEYFSETQRNKGNFPGRFSGRQFSNSRSEMNVSTLELGDSALYLCASSLVAGGKSNTGELFFGEGSRLTVL.